This entry is about one TCR beta chain. Relative to the germline gene, one junction end is altered; a read error may explain this. The data stem from a study of T cell responses to AZD1222 COVID-19 vaccine. Profiling relied on immunoSEQ multiplex PCR, and the TCRdb table lists in-frame clones only, not all of them. The table includes around 84,000 clones, roughly 86% detected once. In germline, CDR1 is SSHAT, CDR2 FNYEAQ (reference sequence). The CDR3 length is 15 residues. The chain recombines TRBV7-7 with TRBJ2-2; 7 bases agree with TRBD1. Sequenced here: peripheral blood, sampled on day 0 of AZD1222 vaccination. This clonotype was sampled from an adult in good health. The CDR3 DNA follows: TGTGCTAGCAGCCCCACAGGGGCGAACACCGGGGAGCTGTTTTTT. It is translated as CASSPTGANTGELFF.